This T cell receptor beta chain was found in a study of blood T cell repertoires in COVID-19. Patients at the Seattle site were enrolled during active infection and followed longitudinally. The CDR3 sequence is 13 residues long. CDR1 and CDR2 (germline): SEHNR, FQNEAQ (reference sequence). V lost 1 base, J lost 7 bases, and 10 bases lay in between. Using immunoSEQ multiplex PCR, the repertoire was profiled, and TCRdb retains in-frame clones only, with some absent. The data show 250,000 to 300,000 clones, with roughly 91% seen just once and 8.5% to 14% held by the top ten. The sequencing sample was made of peripheral blood. J is TRBJ1-1 and V is TRBV7-9; no clear D gene. This clonotype was sampled from a woman in her 30s with COVID-19, enrolled during active disease. The CDR3 nucleotides are TGTGCCAGCAGCTTAGGAGGCACCCTTGAAGCTTTCTTT. It codes for CASSLGGTLEAFF.